The present T cell receptor (beta chain) was sequenced within a study of shared clonotypes between healthy human individuals. Once extracted for a subset, genomic DNA was divided evenly among several immunoSEQ plates. Profiled with immunoSEQ multiplex PCR; TCRdb holds only in-frame clones, not every one. The sample includes about 2 million clones, around 96% of them seen just once. Broader study findings: Clonotypes that were shared across several donors made up roughly 5.2% of naive CD4 clonotypes.

Remarks on this clone: Its target is unknown.

Germline CDR1 reads MNHEY; CDR2 reads SMNVEV (reference sequence). The ends were cut back, 5 bases at V and 5 bases at J, with 13 bases in the middle. This CDR3 has 13 amino acids. Naive CD8 cells comprised CD45RO-negative, CCR7-positively selected cells, excluding terminally differentiated effector memory CD45RA+ cells. Sample: naive CD8+ T cells sorted from blood. The chain links TRBV27 to TRBJ2-7; D might be TRBD2 (6 bases). This TCR came from a man younger than 35 in good health. The chain's CDR3 is CASSPLAGNEQYF. CDR3 in DNA: TGTGCCAGCAGTCCCCTCGCGGGGAACGAGCAGTACTTC.